The entry below gives a single T cell receptor (beta chain) sequence along with its context. These data originate in a study of blood T cell repertoires in COVID-19. Study at large: The United States, Italy and Spain were the sources of the acute and convalescent COVID-19 samples.

Profiling relied on immunoSEQ multiplex PCR, and the TCRdb table lists in-frame clones only, not all of them. The repertoire has around 200,000 clones, about 88% of them found once; the top ten carry around 3%. The germline gives CDR1 MNHEY, CDR2 SVGAGI. The CDR3 runs to 14 residues. V lost 6 bases and J 5 bases, leaving 16 bases between the germline ends. This receptor was identified in a man aged 40-49 years with active or convalescent COVID-19. V gene TRBV6-5 combines with J gene TRBJ2-5, with D tentatively TRBD2 (6 bases). The sample taken for sequencing was peripheral blood. The CDR3, as DNA: TGTGCCAGCAGCCGCAGTTGGGGGAGGGAGACCCAGTACTTC. It specifies CASSRSWGRETQYF.